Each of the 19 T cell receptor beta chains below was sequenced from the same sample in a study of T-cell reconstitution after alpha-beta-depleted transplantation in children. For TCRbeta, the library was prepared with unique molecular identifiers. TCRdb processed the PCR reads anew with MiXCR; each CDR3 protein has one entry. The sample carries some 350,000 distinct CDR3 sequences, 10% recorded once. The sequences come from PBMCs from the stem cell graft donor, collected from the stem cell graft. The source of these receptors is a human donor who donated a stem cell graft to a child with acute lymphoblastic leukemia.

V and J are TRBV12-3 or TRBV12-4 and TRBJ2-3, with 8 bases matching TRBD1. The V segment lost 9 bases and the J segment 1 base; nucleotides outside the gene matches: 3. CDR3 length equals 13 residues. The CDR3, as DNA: TGTGCCAGTACAGGGGGTGGCACAGATACGCAGTATTTT. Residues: CASTGGGTDTQYF.

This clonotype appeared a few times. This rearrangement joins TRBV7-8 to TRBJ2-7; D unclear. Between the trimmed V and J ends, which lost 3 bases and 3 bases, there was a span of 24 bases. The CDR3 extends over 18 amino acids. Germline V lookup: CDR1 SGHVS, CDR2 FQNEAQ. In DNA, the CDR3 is TGTGCCAGCAGCTTCATCGTTACAGTCAACAAAAGGTACTACGAGCAGTACTTC. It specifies CASSFIVTVNKRYYEQYF.

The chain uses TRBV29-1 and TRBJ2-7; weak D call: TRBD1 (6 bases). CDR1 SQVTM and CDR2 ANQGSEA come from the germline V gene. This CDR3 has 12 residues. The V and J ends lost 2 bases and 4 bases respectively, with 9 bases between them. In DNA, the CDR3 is TGCAGCGTTGAAACACAGGGTTACGAGCAGTACTTC. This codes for CSVETQGYEQYF.

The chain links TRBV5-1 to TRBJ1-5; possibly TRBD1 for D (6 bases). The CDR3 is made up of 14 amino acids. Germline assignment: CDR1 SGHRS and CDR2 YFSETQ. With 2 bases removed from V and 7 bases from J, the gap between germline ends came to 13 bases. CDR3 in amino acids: CASSLESGGQPQHF. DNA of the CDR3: TGCGCCAGCAGCTTAGAATCGGGGGGCCAGCCCCAGCATTTT.

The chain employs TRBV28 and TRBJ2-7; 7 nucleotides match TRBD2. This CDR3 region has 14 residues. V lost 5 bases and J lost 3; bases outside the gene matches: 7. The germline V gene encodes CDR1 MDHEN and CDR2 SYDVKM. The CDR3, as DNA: TGTGCCAGCAGTCCTTCTAGCGGTGTCTACGAGCAGTACTTC. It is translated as CASSPSSGVYEQYF.

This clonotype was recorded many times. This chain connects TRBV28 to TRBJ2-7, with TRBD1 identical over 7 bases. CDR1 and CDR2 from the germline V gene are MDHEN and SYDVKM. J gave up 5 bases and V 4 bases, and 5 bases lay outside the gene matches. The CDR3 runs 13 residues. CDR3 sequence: CASSWGQSHEQYF. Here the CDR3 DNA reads TGTGCCAGCAGTTGGGGACAGTCCCACGAGCAGTACTTC.

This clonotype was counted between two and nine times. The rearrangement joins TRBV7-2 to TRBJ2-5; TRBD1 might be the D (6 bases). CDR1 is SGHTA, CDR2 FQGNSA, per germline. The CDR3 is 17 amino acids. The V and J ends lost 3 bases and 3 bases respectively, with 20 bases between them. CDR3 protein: CASSFIGGRLAEETQYF. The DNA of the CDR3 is TGTGCCAGCAGCTTTATAGGGGGTCGTCTAGCAGAAGAGACCCAGTACTTC.

CDR3 DNA: TGTGCCAGCATCCATATCACCGGGGAGCTGTTTTTT. It is translated as CASIHITGELFF. The rearrangement joins TRBV2 to TRBJ2-2; D not resolved. Germline V gives CDR1 SNHLY, CDR2 FYNNEI. The CDR3 length is 12 residues. Deletions cut 7 bases from V and 4 bases from J, with 7 bases between. The variable domain in full, completed from reference TRBV2 and TRBJ2-2, reads EPEVTQTPSHQVTQMGQEVILRCVPISNHLYFYWYRQILGQKVEFLVSFYNNEISEKSEIFDDQFSVERPDGSNFTLKIRSTKLEDSAMYFCASIHITGELFFGEGSRLTVL.

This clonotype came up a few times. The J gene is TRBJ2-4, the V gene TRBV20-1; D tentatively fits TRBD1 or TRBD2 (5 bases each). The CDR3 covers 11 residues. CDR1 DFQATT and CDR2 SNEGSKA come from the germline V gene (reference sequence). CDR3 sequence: CGGRDKNIQYF. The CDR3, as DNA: TGCGGGGGACGGGACAAAAACATTCAGTACTTC.

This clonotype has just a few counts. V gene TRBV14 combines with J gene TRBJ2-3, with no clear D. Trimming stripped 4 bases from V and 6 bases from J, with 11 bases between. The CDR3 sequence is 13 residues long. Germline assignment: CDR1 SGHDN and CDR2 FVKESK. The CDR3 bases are TGTGCCAGCAGCCGTAACCGGGCGGATACGCAGTATTTT. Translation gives CASSRNRADTQYF.

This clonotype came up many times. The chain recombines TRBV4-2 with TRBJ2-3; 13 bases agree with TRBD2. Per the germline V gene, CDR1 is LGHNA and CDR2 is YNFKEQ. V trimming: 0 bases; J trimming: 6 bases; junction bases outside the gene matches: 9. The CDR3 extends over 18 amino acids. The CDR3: CASSQDLAGTSGTDTQYF. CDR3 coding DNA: TGTGCCAGCAGCCAAGATTTGGCGGGGACTAGCGGGACGGATACGCAGTATTTT.

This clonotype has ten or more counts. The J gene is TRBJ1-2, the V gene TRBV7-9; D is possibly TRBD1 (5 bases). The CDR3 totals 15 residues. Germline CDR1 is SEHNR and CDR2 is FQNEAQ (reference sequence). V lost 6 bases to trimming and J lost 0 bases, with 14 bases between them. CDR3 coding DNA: TGTGCCAGCAGTCCTCGGGACGCTGCTAACTATGGCTACACCTTC. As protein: CASSPRDAANYGYTF. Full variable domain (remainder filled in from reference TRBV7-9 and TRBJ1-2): DTGVSQNPRHKITKRGQNVTFRCDPISEHNRLYWYRQTLGQGPEFLTYFQNEAQLEKSRLLSDRFSAERPKGSFSTLEIQRTEQGDSAMYLCASSPRDAANYGYTFGSGTRLTVV.

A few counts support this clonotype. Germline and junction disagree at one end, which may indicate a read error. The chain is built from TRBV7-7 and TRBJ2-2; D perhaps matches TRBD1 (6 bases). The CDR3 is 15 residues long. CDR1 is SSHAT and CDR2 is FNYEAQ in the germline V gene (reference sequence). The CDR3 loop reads CASSLSQGTGGELFF. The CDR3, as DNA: TGTGCTAGCAGCTTATCTCAGGGGACGGGCGGAGAGCTGTTTTTT.

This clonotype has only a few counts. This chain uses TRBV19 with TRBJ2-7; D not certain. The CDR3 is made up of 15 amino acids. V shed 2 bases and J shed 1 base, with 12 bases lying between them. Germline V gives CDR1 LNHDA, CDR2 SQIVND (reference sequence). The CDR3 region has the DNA TGTGCCAGTAGTATACAGGCAGGTCCTTCCTACGAGCAGTACTTC. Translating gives CASSIQAGPSYEQYF.

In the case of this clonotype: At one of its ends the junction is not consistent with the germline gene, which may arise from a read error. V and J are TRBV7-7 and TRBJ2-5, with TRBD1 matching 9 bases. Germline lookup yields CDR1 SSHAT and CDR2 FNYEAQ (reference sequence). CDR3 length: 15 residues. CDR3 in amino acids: CASSLAGQGIETQYF. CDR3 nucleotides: TGTGCTAGCAGCCTCGCGGGACAGGGAATAGAGACCCAGTACTTC. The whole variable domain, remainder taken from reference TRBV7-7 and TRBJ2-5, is GAGVSQSPRYKVTKRGQDVTLRCDPISSHATLYWYQQALGQGPEFLTYFNYEAQPDKSGLPSDRFSAERPEGSISTLTIQRTEQRDSAMYRCASSLAGQGIETQYFGPGTRLLVL.

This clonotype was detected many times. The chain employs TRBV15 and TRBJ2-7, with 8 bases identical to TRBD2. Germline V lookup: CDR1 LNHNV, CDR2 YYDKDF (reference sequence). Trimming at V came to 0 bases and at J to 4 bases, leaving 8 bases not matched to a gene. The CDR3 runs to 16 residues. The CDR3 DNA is TGTGCCACCAGCAGAGATCGATTAGCGGGATCTTACGAGCAGTACTTC. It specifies CATSRDRLAGSYEQYF.

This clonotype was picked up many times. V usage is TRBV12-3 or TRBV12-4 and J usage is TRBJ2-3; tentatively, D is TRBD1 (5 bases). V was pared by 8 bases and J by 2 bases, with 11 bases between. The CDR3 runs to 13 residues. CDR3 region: CASLGEITDTQYF. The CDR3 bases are TGTGCCAGCCTAGGGGAAATCACAGATACGCAGTATTTT.

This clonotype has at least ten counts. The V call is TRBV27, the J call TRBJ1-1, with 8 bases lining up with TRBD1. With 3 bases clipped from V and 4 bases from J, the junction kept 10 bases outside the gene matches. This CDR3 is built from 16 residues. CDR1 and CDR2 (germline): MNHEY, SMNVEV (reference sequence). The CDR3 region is CASSFGTGSGATEAFF. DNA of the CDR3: TGTGCCAGCAGTTTCGGGACAGGTTCAGGTGCCACTGAAGCTTTCTTT.

CDR3: CSARGWQRYGYTF. CDR3 bases: TGCAGTGCTAGAGGGTGGCAGCGCTATGGCTACACCTTC. The rearrangement uses TRBV20-1 and TRBJ1-2, with unresolved D. The germline V gene encodes CDR1 DFQATT and CDR2 SNEGSKA (reference sequence). The ends were cut back, 1 base at V and 4 bases at J, with 10 bases in the middle. The CDR3 length is 13 residues.